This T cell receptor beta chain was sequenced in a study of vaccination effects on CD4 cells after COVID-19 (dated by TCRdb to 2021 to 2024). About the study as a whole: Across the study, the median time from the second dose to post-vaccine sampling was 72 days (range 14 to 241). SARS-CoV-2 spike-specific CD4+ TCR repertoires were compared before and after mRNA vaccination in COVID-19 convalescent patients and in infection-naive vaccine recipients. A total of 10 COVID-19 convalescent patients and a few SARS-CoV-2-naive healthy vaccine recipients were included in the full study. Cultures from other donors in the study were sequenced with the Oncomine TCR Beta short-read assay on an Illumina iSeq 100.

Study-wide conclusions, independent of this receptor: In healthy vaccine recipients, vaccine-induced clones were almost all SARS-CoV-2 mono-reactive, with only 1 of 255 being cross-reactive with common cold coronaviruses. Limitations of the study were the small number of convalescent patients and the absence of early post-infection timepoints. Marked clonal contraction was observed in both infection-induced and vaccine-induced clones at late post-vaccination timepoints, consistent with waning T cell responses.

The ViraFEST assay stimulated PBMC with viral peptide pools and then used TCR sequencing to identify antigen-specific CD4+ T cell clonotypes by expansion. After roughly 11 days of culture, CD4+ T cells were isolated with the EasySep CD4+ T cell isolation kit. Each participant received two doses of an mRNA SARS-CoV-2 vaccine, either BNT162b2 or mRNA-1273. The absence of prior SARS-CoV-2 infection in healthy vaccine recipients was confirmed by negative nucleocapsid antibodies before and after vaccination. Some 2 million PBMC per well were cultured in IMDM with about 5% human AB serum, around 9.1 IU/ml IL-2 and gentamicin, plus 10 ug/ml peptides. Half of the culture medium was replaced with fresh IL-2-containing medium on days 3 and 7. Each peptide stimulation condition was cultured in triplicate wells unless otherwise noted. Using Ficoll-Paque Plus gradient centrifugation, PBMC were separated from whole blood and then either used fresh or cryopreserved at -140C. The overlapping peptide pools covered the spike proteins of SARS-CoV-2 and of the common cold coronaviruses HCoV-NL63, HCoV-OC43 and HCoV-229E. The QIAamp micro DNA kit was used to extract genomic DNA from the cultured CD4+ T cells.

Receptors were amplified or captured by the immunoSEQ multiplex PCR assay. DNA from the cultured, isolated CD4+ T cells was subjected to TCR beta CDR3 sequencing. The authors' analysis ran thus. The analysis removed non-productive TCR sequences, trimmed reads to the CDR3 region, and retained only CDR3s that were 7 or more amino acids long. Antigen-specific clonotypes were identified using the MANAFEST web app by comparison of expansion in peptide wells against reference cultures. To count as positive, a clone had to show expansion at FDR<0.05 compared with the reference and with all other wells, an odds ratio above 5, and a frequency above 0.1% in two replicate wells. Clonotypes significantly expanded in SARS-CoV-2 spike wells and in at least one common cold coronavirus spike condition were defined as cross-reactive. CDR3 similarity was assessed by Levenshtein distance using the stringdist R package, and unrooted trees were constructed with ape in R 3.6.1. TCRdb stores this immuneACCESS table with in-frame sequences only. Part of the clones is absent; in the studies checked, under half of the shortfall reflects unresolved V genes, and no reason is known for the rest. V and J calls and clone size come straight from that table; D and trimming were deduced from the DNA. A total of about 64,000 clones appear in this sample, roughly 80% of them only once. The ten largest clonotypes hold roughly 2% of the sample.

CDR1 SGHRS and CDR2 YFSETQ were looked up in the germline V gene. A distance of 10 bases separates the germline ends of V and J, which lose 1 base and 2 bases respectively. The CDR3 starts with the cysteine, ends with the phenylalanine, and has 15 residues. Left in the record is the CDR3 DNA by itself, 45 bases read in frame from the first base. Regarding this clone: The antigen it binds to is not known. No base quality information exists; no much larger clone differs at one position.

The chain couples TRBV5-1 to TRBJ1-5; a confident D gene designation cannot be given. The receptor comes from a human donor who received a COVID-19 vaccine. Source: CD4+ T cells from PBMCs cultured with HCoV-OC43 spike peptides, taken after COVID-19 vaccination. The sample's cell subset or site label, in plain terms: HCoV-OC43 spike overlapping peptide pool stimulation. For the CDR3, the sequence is CASSLTTGGNQPQHF. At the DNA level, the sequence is TGCGCCAGCAGCTTGACAACTGGGGGCAATCAGCCCCAGCATTTT. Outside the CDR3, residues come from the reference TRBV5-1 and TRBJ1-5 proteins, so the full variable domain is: KAGVTQTPRYLIKTRGQQVTLSCSPISGHRSVSWYQQTPGQGLQFLFEYFSETQRNKGNFPGRFSGRQFSNSRSEMNVSTLELGDSALYLCASSLTTGGNQPQHFGDGTRLSIL.